This is a list of T cell receptor beta chains from one sample in a study of control samples from healthy donors and cancer patients. Libraries were prepared by immunoSEQ multiplex PCR; TCRdb keeps only in-frame clonotypes and omits some of them. This sample yields 100,000 to 150,000 clones, of which roughly 92% are seen a single time; roughly 6% belongs to the top ten. Sequenced input: blood. All receptors derive from a man aged 18 to 30 in good health. Both conserved end residues are part of each CDR3. A D gene is named only where the DNA matches it firmly. Expanded clones get a size class; other rows say once, few or many, or leave the size out.

length: 20; J: TRBJ2-5; D: TRBD2; size: .; V: TRBV4-1; DNA: TGCGCCAGCAGCCAAGGTTTAATCGGGCTAGCGGGGGGGAACCAAGAGACCCAGTACTTC; CDR3: CASSQGLIGLAGGNQETQYF
length: 16; J: TRBJ2-7; D: .; size: .; V: TRBV5-5; DNA: TGTGCCAGCAGCTCTGCAGGAACACTAGAGATATACGAGCAGTACTTC; CDR3: CASSSAGTLEIYEQYF
length: 15; J: TRBJ1-1; D: .; size: .; V: TRBV11-2; DNA: TGTGCCAGCAGCGCCATAGGACAGCGAAGTCCTGAAGCTTTCTTT; CDR3: CASSAIGQRSPEAFF
length: 15; J: TRBJ2-1; D: .; size: once; V: TRBV15; DNA: TGTGCCACCAGCAGAGCCCGGGACAAGCGGGATGAGCAGTTCTTC; CDR3: CATSRARDKRDEQFF
length: 18; J: TRBJ1-5; D: TRBD1; size: .; V: TRBV9; DNA: TGTGCCAGCAGCGTTACGGACAGGGTGGGGTATAGCAATCAGCCCCAGCATTTT; CDR3: CASSVTDRVGYSNQPQHF
length: 15; J: TRBJ2-7; D: .; size: .; V: TRBV5-4; DNA: TGTGCCAGCAGCTATAGCGGCTCCTTCTCCTACGAGCAGTACTTC; CDR3: CASSYSGSFSYEQYF
length: 17; J: TRBJ2-5; D: TRBD1; size: once; V: TRBV29-1; DNA: TGCAGCGTTGAAGGGTATCGGGACAGTGGTTCGCAAGAGACCCAGTACTTC; CDR3: CSVEGYRDSGSQETQYF
length: 12; J: TRBJ2-5; D: .; size: .; V: TRBV7-9; DNA: TGTGCCAGCAGCTTATCCGGCGGGACCCAGTACTTC; CDR3: CASSLSGGTQYF
length: 16; J: TRBJ1-3; D: .; size: .; V: TRBV18; DNA: TGTGCCAGCTCACCACCGATGGGCCCCTCTGGAAACACCATATATTTT; CDR3: CASSPPMGPSGNTIYF
length: 16; J: TRBJ2-3; D: .; size: .; V: TRBV25-1; DNA: TGTGCCAGCAGTCCTATACCGGGGACTAGCACAGATACGCAGTATTTT; CDR3: CASSPIPGTSTDTQYF
length: 15; J: TRBJ1-1; D: .; size: .; V: TRBV5-4; DNA: TGTGCCAGCAGCTTGGTTGGGGGGGCGCGGACTGAAGCTTTCTTT; CDR3: CASSLVGGARTEAFF
length: 16; J: TRBJ1-1; D: TRBD1; size: many; V: TRBV7-9; DNA: TGTGCCAGCAGTAAATTGGGGGACAGGGAGAACACTGAAGCTTTCTTT; CDR3: CASSKLGDRENTEAFF
length: 15; J: TRBJ2-7; D: .; size: .; V: TRBV11-2; DNA: TGTGCCAGCAGCTCCCCCCGGGGGCTTTGGTACGAGCAGTACTTC; CDR3: CASSSPRGLWYEQYF
length: 13; J: TRBJ1-5; D: .; size: .; V: TRBV6-5; DNA: TGTGCCAGCAGTCCCCAGGGTAATCAGCCCCAGCATTTT; CDR3: CASSPQGNQPQHF
length: 14; J: TRBJ1-5; D: TRBD1; size: .; V: TRBV19; DNA: TGTGCCAGTAGCAGGGACAGGGCGGTACAGCCCCAGCATTTT; CDR3: CASSRDRAVQPQHF
length: 15; J: TRBJ1-2; D: .; size: once; V: TRBV20-1; DNA: TGCAGTGCTAGTATCGTCGGGCAGGGCAGATATGGCTACACCTTC; CDR3: CSASIVGQGRYGYTF
length: 17; J: TRBJ1-5; D: TRBD1; size: .; V: TRBV28; DNA: TGTGCCAGCAGTCTATATAACAGGGGTCGACGCAATCAGCCCCAGCATTTT; CDR3: CASSLYNRGRRNQPQHF
length: 16; J: TRBJ2-1; D: TRBD2; size: .; V: TRBV5-1; DNA: TGCGCCAGCAGCCGGGCTGGGGCTAGCGGGGGTCGCGAGCAGTTCTTC; CDR3: CASSRAGASGGREQFF
length: 13; J: TRBJ2-2; D: .; size: once; V: TRBV5-1; DNA: TGCGCCAGCAGTTTGGAAGGGGCCGGGGAGCTGTTTTTT; CDR3: CASSLEGAGELFF
length: 14; J: TRBJ2-1; D: .; size: .; V: TRBV5-6; DNA: TGTGCCAGCAGCTTGGTGGAGATATCGGGTGAGCAGTTCTTC; CDR3: CASSLVEISGEQFF
length: 12; J: TRBJ1-1; D: .; size: .; V: TRBV19; DNA: TGTGCCAGTAGCAGGGTTCTCACTGAAGCTTTCTTT; CDR3: CASSRVLTEAFF
length: 14; J: TRBJ2-1; D: .; size: .; V: TRBV29-1; DNA: TGCAGCACCCACAGGGAGGTGACGTACAATGAGCAGTTCTTC; CDR3: CSTHREVTYNEQFF
length: 13; J: TRBJ2-3; D: .; size: .; V: TRBV28; DNA: TGTGCCACCGCCTTAGTCCGCTCAGATACGCAGTATTTT; CDR3: CATALVRSDTQYF
length: 14; J: TRBJ2-5; D: .; size: .; V: TRBV12-1; DNA: TGTGCCAGCAGCCCGGGACTAGCTCGGGAGACCCAGTACTTC; CDR3: CASSPGLARETQYF
length: 18; J: TRBJ2-3; D: TRBD2; size: .; V: TRBV28; DNA: TGTGCCAGCAGTTTCCCCCCGCTAGCGGGGGGGCCGGAAGATACGCAGTATTTT; CDR3: CASSFPPLAGGPEDTQYF
length: 18; J: TRBJ2-4; D: .; size: .; V: TRBV27; DNA: TGTGCCATCCACGGTCAGTGCATGCTCCGACTAGCCAAAAACATTCAGTACTTC; CDR3: CAIHGQCMLRLAKNIQYF
length: 16; J: TRBJ1-5; D: .; size: many; V: TRBV2; DNA: TGTGCCAGCAGAGAGGGAGAAAGAGGGGGCAATCAGCCCCAGCATTTT; CDR3: CASREGERGGNQPQHF
length: 12; J: TRBJ1-6; D: .; size: .; V: TRBV28; DNA: TGTGCCAGCCGATCCTATAATTCACCCCTCCACTTT; CDR3: CASRSYNSPLHF
length: 12; J: TRBJ1-1; D: .; size: .; V: TRBV6-1; DNA: TGTGCCAGCAGTGATCGGGGAACTGAAGCTTTCTTT; CDR3: CASSDRGTEAFF
length: 14; J: TRBJ2-4; D: .; size: .; V: TRBV6-5; DNA: TGTGCCAGCAGTCGAGACCCGGAGGGAAACATTCAGTACTTC; CDR3: CASSRDPEGNIQYF
length: 15; J: TRBJ1-3; D: .; size: .; V: TRBV6-5; DNA: TGTGCCAGCAGAGGGGGAGCCACGGGGGGAAACACCATATATTTT; CDR3: CASRGGATGGNTIYF
length: 13; J: TRBJ1-2; D: TRBD1; size: .; V: TRBV19; DNA: TGTGCCAGCAGGGGGGTATTGATGGATGGCTACACCTTC; CDR3: CASRGVLMDGYTF
length: 14; J: TRBJ2-3; D: .; size: .; V: TRBV19; DNA: TGTGCCAGTAGAACTCCCAGGGTCACAGATACGCAGTATTTT; CDR3: CASRTPRVTDTQYF
length: 12; J: TRBJ2-5; D: .; size: .; V: TRBV11-3; DNA: TGTGCCAGCAGCTTGGGCGATGAGACCCAGTACTTC; CDR3: CASSLGDETQYF
length: 14; J: TRBJ2-7; D: .; size: .; V: TRBV7-6; DNA: TGTGCCAGCAGCCCCGGCCAGGGGACCTACGAGCAGTACTTC; CDR3: CASSPGQGTYEQYF
length: 14; J: TRBJ2-7; D: TRBD2; size: .; V: TRBV3-1/TRBV3-2; DNA: TGTGCCAGCAGCCGGACTAGCGCAACCTACGAGCAGTACTTC; CDR3: CASSRTSATYEQYF
length: 15; J: TRBJ2-2; D: TRBD1; size: .; V: TRBV11-3; DNA: TGTGCCAGCAGCATTGGACAGGGTGGCACCGGGGAGCTGTTTTTT; CDR3: CASSIGQGGTGELFF
length: 16; J: TRBJ2-2; D: .; size: .; V: TRBV6-1; DNA: TGTGCCAGCAGTGAAGGTCCAGGGACGAACACCGGGGAGCTGTTTTTT; CDR3: CASSEGPGTNTGELFF
length: 17; J: TRBJ2-2; D: TRBD2; size: .; V: TRBV11-2; DNA: TGTGCCAGCAGGTCGCCCCTGCTGCGGGGGGGCACCGGGGAGCTGTTTTTT; CDR3: CASRSPLLRGGTGELFF
length: 13; J: TRBJ2-7; D: .; size: once; V: TRBV6-2/TRBV6-3; DNA: TGTGCCAGCAGTTTCGACAGAACCTACGAGCAGTACTTC; CDR3: CASSFDRTYEQYF
length: 18; J: TRBJ2-3; D: TRBD2; size: .; V: TRBV7-6; DNA: TGTGCCAGCAGGCAGGCGGCTAGCGGGGGGGGACATTTAAATACGCAGTATTTT; CDR3: CASRQAASGGGHLNTQYF
length: 18; J: TRBJ1-1; D: .; size: .; V: TRBV21-1; DNA: TGTGCCAGCAGCAAAAAGGTTGGCAGGGAACACATGAACACTGAAGCTTTCTTT; CDR3: CASSKKVGREHMNTEAFF
length: 13; J: TRBJ1-1; D: .; size: .; V: TRBV6-5; DNA: TGTGCCAGCATTACCGGGGTGAACACTGAAGCTTTCTTT; CDR3: CASITGVNTEAFF
length: 15; J: TRBJ2-3; D: .; size: .; V: TRBV11-2; DNA: TGTGCCAGCAGCTTTGGGCCGAGACCTACAGATACGCAGTATTTT; CDR3: CASSFGPRPTDTQYF
length: 16; J: TRBJ1-3; D: .; size: .; V: TRBV27; DNA: TGTGCCAGCAGTTTATATGGCAGGGGAGGAGGAAACACCATATATTTT; CDR3: CASSLYGRGGGNTIYF
length: 15; J: TRBJ2-5; D: TRBD2; size: .; V: TRBV5-1; DNA: TGCGCCAGCAGCTTGGCGGCTAGCGGCCAAGAGACCCAGTACTTC; CDR3: CASSLAASGQETQYF
length: 12; J: TRBJ1-5; D: .; size: .; V: TRBV11-2; DNA: TGTGCCAGCAGCTTAACGAATCAGCCCCAGCATTTT; CDR3: CASSLTNQPQHF
length: 14; J: TRBJ2-7; D: .; size: .; V: TRBV9; DNA: TGTGCCAGCAGCGTAGGTGGGGTCTCCTACGAGCAGTACTTC; CDR3: CASSVGGVSYEQYF
length: 13; J: TRBJ1-1; D: TRBD1; size: .; V: TRBV10-1; DNA: TGCGCCAGCAGTGAACCAGGGGGCACTGAAGCTTTCTTT; CDR3: CASSEPGGTEAFF
length: 15; J: TRBJ1-4; D: .; size: .; V: TRBV15; DNA: TGTGCCACCAGCAGAGATTCGGCAGGGTTTGAAAAACTGTTTTTT; CDR3: CATSRDSAGFEKLFF
length: 13; J: TRBJ2-3; D: TRBD2; size: .; V: TRBV2; DNA: TGTGCCAGCAGTGCCGAACAGGGCGGGGGGGCGAATTTT; CDR3: CASSAEQGGGANF
length: 13; J: TRBJ2-5; D: .; size: .; V: TRBV7-7; DNA: TGTGCCAGCAGCTTTCAGTCCCAAGAGACCCAGTACTTC; CDR3: CASSFQSQETQYF
length: 12; J: TRBJ2-7; D: TRBD1; size: .; V: TRBV5-6; DNA: TGTGCCAGCCACAGGGGCACCTACGAGCAGTACTTC; CDR3: CASHRGTYEQYF